Included here is one TCR beta chain sequence, with context. Its antigen remains undetermined. The record has no base qualities; no much larger clone is one base away. Receptors were amplified or captured by 5' RACE. Sequencer: Illumina HiSeq 2000. A universal primer binding site was introduced by template switching, and a unique molecular identifier was present in the final cDNA, enabling accurate counting of TCR cDNA molecules. First-strand cDNA for TCR alpha and beta chains was synthesized from specific primers in the conserved constant-segment region. Each cDNA library was double barcoded, with a SMART-Mk sample barcode plus Illumina barcodes, to control for contamination. TruSeq adapter sequences, together with Illumina sample barcodes, were added in two successive PCR steps. The TCR alpha and beta cDNA libraries were sequenced on the Illumina HiSeq platform using custom primers. The authors processed their data as follows. MiGEC was used to process raw reads and extract unique molecular identifiers, and MiXCR was used to find CDR3 positions. Recombination models were inferred per individual with the repgenHMM and IGoR tools using an EM algorithm. The tcR package in R was used for shared clonotype analysis, with sharing normalized by the product of cloneset sizes. To study raw recombination without the effects of thymic and clonal selection, out-of-frame nonproductive sequences were analyzed. In TCRdb, the public reads were trimmed at Q25 with fastp and aligned with MiXCR, with productive beta chains retained. Each CDR3 protein appears once, grouped with its most common genes and DNA. What appears here as the V and J calls and clone size reflects TCRdb's work, not the paper's. In this sample the table shows fewer than 250,000 distinct CDR3 sequences, roughly 7.5% of which occur a single time. Over 5% of the sample goes to the ten largest clones.

Only healthy Caucasian donors were included. The twin cohort comprised three pairs of female monozygotic twins, all aged about 18 to 30 years. Positive isolation kits from Invitrogen were used to isolate CD4+ and CD8+ T cell populations. The data derive from a study of identical twins (dated by TCRdb to the mid-2010s). General notes on the study: To test whether fetal clonotypes persist, the study used deep sequencing on TCR alpha and beta repertoires from monozygotic twins, unrelated adults of various ages, and cord blood. Replicate twin experiments were performed at different times using different library preparation protocols to rule out contamination.

The CDR3 has 13 amino acids, counting the end cysteine and phenylalanine. The entry retains the CDR3 DNA only, 39 bases that are in frame from base 1. Reading the germline V gene gives CDR1 SGHVS and CDR2 FNYEAQ. V gives up 1 base and J gives up 10 bases, and the segment between their germline ends measures 11 bases. Study-level results and caveats: Compared with coincidental sharing between unrelated individuals, out-of-frame TCR alpha sequences shared between twins showed an excess of sequences with low generation probability. Because the same donors could not be followed over many years, conclusions were based on cross-sectional statistical analysis. Excess twin sharing in beta out-of-frame sequences was weaker because fewer shared sequences lowered the signal-to-noise ratio. Fewer insertions were carried by abundant cord blood beta clonotypes; a weaker similar trend was observed in young adult naive repertoires, while no such trend was observed in memory repertoires. Recombination models systematically underestimated out-of-frame TCR alpha sharing in monozygotic twins but agreed with sharing between unrelated individuals. Zero-insertion analyses could be partly confounded by invariant T cells such as MAIT and iNKT, although diverse VJ usage argued against such confounding for most clonotypes.

This sample also belongs to another study, concerning yellow fever vaccine responses in identical twins. Drawing on the second study: The T cell response to vaccination in identical twins was reported by the authors to appear partly convergent and partly personalized. In identical twins, the study followed T cell clones that responded to the vaccine with precision.

What was sequenced was CD8+ T cells sorted from blood. Here the chain combines TRBV7-6 and TRBJ2-1; no D gene call is confident. This clonotype originated in a woman under 30 in good health. CDR3 region: CASSLVRGEEQFF. In nucleotide form, the sequence is TGTGCCAGCAGCTTAGTTAGAGGAGAGGAGCAGTTCTTC.